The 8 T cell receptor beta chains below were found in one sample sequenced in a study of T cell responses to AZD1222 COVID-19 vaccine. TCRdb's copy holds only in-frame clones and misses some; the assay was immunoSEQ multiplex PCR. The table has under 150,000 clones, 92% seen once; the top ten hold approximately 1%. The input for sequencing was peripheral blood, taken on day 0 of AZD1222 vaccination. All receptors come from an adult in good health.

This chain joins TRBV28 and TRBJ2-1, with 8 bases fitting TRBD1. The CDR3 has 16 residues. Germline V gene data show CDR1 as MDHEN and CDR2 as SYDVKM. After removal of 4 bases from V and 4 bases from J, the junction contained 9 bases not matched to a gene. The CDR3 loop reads CASSSQGAYHYNEQFF. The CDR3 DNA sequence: TGTGCCAGCAGTTCCCAGGGGGCGTATCATTACAATGAGCAGTTCTTC.

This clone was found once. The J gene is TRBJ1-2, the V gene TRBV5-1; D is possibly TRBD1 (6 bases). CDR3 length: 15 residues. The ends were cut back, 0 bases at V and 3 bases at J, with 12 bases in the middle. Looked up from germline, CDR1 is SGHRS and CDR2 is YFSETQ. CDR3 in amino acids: CASSLAGGGDYGYTF. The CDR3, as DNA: TGCGCCAGCAGCTTGGCGGGAGGGGGTGACTATGGCTACACCTTC.

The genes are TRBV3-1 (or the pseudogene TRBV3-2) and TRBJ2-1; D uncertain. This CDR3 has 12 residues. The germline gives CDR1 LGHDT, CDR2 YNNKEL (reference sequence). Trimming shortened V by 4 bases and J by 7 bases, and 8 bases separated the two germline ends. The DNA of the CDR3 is TGTGCCAGCAGCCCCCGTTGGAATGAGCAGTTCTTC. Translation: CASSPRWNEQFF.

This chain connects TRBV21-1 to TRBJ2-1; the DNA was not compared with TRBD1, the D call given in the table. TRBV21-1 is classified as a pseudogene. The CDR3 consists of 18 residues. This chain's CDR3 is CASSPGQGAYSSGNEQFF. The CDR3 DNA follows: TGTGCCAGCAGCCCTGGACAGGGGGCATACAGCTCGGGCAATGAGCAGTTCTTC.

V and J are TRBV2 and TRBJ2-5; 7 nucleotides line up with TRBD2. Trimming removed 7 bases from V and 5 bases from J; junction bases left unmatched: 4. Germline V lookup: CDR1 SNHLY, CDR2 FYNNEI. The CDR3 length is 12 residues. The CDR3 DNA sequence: TGTGCCAGCAAAGCGGGACGGGAGACCCAGTACTTC. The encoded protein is CASKAGRETQYF. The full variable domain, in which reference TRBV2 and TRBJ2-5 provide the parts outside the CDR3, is EPEVTQTPSHQVTQMGQEVILRCVPISNHLYFYWYRQILGQKVEFLVSFYNNEISEKSEIFDDQFSVERPDGSNFTLKIRSTKLEDSAMYFCASKAGRETQYFGPGTRLLVL.

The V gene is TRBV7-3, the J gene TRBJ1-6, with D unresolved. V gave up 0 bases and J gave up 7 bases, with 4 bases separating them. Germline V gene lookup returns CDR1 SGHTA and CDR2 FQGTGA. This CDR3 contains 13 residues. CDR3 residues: CASSLTVNSPLHF. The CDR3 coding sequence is TGTGCCAGCAGCTTAACAGTCAATTCACCCCTCCACTTT.

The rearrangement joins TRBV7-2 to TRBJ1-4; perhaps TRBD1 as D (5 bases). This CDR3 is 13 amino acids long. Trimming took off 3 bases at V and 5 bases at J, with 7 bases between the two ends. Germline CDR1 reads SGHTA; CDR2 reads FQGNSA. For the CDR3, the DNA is TGTGCCAGCAGCTTCGGGGGAAATGAAAAACTGTTTTTT. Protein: CASSFGGNEKLFF.

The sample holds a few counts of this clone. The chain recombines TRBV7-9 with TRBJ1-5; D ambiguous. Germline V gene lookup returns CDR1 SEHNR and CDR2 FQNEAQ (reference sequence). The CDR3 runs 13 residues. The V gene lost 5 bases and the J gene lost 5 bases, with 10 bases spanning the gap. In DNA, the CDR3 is TGTGCCAGCAGCCAATATATAGATCAGCCCCAGCATTTT. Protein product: CASSQYIDQPQHF. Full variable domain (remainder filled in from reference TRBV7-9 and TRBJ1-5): DTGVSQNPRHKITKRGQNVTFRCDPISEHNRLYWYRQTLGQGPEFLTYFQNEAQLEKSRLLSDRFSAERPKGSFSTLEIQRTEQGDSAMYLCASSQYIDQPQHFGDGTRLSIL.